The T cell receptor beta chain described here comes from a study of cytotoxic CD8 clonotypes in ibrutinib-treated CLL. Study-level points and caveats: Clonality was elevated at ibrutinib response and had returned toward baseline at progression.

Deep sequencing aimed at 1 in 200,000 to 1 in 1 million T cells' resolution. Measured with immunoSEQ multiplex PCR; TCRdb has only the in-frame clones, and not every one. Of under 200,000 clones in the sample, over 65% were seen once. CDR3 length: 12 residues. Trimming pared 6 bases from V and 7 bases from J, leaving 15 bases between. Per the germline V gene, CDR1 is SQVTM and CDR2 is ANQGSEA. As concerns this clone: Its specificity is unknown.

This sequence originates from a human donor with chronic lymphocytic leukemia. Source: PBMCs, taken after 12 months of ibrutinib treatment. This chain uses TRBV29-1 with TRBJ2-5; no firm D call. CDR3 bases: TGCAGCGTGCCTGGGGAAGGGCGGACCCAGTACTTC. Translation gives CSVPGEGRTQYF.